The 2 T cell receptor beta chains below all came from one sample that was sequenced in a study of T-cell memory formation after mild COVID-19. TCRdb reprocessed the 5' RACE reads via MiXCR and lists one record per CDR3 protein. The data contain 100,000 or so distinct CDR3 sequences, 11% of them seen just once; the ten biggest clones take up roughly 40%. The sample comprised PBMCs or a T cell subset sorted from them (not recorded which). These receptors all come from a young man who had mild COVID-19 (a few samples of this study predate the infection). Cell type and time point are not known.

This clonotype occurred once. Just one base apart from a much larger clone, this may be a read error. The chain carries TRBV20-1 and TRBJ2-3; D ambiguous. The V gene lost 0 bases and the J gene lost 0 bases, with 16 bases spanning the gap. CDR3 length: 17 amino acids. The germline V gene encodes CDR1 DFQATT and CDR2 SNEGSKA (reference sequence). In nucleotides, the CDR3 is TGCAGTGCTAGAGATTCGTATCAGGCACCTAGCACAGATACGCAGTATTTT. Translated, it gives CSARDSYQAPSTDTQYF.

The chain recombines TRBV5-1 with TRBJ2-3, with D perhaps matching TRBD2 (5 bases). The V and J ends lost 5 bases and 7 bases respectively, with 17 bases between them. The germline V gene has CDR1 SGHRS and CDR2 YFSETQ. The CDR3 runs 14 residues. The CDR3 coding sequence is TGCGCCAGCAGGATGGACTTATCGGGAAATACGCAGTATTTT. Translation gives CASRMDLSGNTQYF. The whole variable domain, filled in from reference TRBV5-1 and TRBJ2-3, reads KAGVTQTPRYLIKTRGQQVTLSCSPISGHRSVSWYQQTPGQGLQFLFEYFSETQRNKGNFPGRFSGRQFSNSRSEMNVSTLELGDSALYLCASRMDLSGNTQYFGPGTRLTVL.